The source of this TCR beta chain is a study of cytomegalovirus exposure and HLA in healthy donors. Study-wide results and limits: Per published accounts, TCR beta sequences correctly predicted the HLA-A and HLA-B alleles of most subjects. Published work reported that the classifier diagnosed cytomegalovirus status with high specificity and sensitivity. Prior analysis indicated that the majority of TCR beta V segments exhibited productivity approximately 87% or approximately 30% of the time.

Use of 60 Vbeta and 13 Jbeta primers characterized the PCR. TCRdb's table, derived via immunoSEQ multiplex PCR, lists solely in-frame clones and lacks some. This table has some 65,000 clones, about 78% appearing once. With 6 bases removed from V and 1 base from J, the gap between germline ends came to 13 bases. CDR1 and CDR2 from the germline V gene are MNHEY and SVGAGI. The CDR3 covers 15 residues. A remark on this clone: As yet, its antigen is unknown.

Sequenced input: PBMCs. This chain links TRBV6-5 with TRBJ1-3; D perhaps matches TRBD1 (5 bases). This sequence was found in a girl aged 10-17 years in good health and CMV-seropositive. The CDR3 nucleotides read TGTGCCAGCAGGTCATTAAGGGGATCTGGAAACACCATATATTTT. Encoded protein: CASRSLRGSGNTIYF.